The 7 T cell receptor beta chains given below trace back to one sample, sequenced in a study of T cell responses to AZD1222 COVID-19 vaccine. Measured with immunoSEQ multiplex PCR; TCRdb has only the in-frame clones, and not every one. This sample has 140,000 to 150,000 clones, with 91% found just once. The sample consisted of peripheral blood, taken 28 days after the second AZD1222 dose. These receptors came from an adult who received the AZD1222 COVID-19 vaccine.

The CDR3 sequence is CASSQKFAGQGENTEAFF. CDR3 DNA sequence: TGTGCCAGCAGCCAAAAGTTCGCGGGACAGGGTGAGAACACTGAAGCTTTCTTT. The chain uses TRBV14 and TRBJ1-1; 9 positions agree with TRBD1. V lost 2 bases, J lost 1 base, and 11 bases stayed unmatched. From germline, CDR1 is SGHDN and CDR2 FVKESK. The CDR3 is made up of 18 amino acids.

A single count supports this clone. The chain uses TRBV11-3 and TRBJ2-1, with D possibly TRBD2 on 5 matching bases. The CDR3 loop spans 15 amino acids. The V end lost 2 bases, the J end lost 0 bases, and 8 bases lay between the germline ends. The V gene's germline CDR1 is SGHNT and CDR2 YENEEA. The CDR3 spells CASSLLAGSYNEQFF. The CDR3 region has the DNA TGTGCCAGCAGCTTACTCGCGGGCTCCTACAATGAGCAGTTCTTC.

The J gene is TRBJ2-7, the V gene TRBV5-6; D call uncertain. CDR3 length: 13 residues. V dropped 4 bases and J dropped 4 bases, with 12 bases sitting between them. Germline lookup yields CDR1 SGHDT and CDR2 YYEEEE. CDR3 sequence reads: CASSRPWKYEQYF. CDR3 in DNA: TGTGCCAGCAGCCGCCCGTGGAAATACGAGCAGTACTTC.

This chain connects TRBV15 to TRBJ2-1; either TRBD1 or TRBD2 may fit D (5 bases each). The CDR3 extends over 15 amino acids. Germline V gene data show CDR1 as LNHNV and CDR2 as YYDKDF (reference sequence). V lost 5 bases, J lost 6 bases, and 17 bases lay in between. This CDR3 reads CATSYLGEGANEQFF. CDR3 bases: TGTGCCACCAGCTACCTCGGGGAAGGGGCCAATGAGCAGTTCTTC. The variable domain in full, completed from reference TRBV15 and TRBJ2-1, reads DAMVIQNPRYQVTQFGKPVTLSCSQTLNHNVMYWYQQKSSQAPKLLFHYYDKDFNNEADTPDNFQSRRPNTSFCFLDIRSPGLGDTAMYLCATSYLGEGANEQFFGPGTRLTVL.

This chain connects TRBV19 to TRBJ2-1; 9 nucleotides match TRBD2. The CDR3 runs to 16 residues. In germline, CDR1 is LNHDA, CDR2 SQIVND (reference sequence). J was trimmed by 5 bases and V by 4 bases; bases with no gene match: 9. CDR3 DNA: TGTGCCAGTAGTACCCCGCGGGGGGGCGGAGACAATGAGCAGTTCTTC. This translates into CASSTPRGGGDNEQFF.

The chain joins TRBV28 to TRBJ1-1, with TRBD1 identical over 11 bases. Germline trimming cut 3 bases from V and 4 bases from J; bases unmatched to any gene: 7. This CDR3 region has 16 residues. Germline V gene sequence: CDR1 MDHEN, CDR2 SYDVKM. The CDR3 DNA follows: TGTGCCAGCAGTTTGGACAGGGGGCGCGTGGGCACTGAAGCTTTCTTT. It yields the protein CASSLDRGRVGTEAFF.

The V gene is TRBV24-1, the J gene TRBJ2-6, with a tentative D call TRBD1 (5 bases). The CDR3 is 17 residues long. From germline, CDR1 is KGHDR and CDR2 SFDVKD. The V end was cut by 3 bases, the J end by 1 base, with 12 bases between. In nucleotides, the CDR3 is TGTGCCACCAGTGATCCCACAGGACCATCTGGGGCCAACGTCCTGACTTTC. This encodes CATSDPTGPSGANVLTF.